Shown below are 2 T cell receptor beta chains from a single sample sequenced in a study of shared clonotypes between healthy human individuals. Produced via immunoSEQ multiplex PCR; TCRdb's table is partial and in-frame only. The data hold some 1,100,000 clones, with 75% to 85% observed a single time. Sequencing input: memory CD4+ T cells from PBMCs. Subset specified: CD45RA-negative fraction. These TCRs come from a man between 18 and 29 years old in good health. Some clones in this sample may be carry-over from other donors' samples.

The CDR3 here is CASPGFSIYNEQFF. CDR3 bases: TGTGCCAGCCCAGGGTTTTCCATTTACAATGAGCAGTTCTTC. This rearrangement joins TRBV6-1 to TRBJ2-1; TRBD1 is a possible D gene (5 bases). The CDR3 has 14 residues. V lost 8 bases and J lost 4, with 15 bases in between. Per the germline V gene, CDR1 is MNHNS and CDR2 is SASEGT.

The rearrangement joins TRBV9 to TRBJ2-1; D gene unclear. The V end lost 0 bases, the J end lost 0 bases, and 10 bases lay between the germline ends. The CDR3 extends over 16 amino acids. The germline CDR1 and CDR2 sequences are SGDLS and YYNGEE. The CDR3 DNA is TGTGCCAGCAGCGTAGATCTGTTGAGCTCCTACAATGAGCAGTTCTTC. It codes for CASSVDLLSSYNEQFF.